This TCR beta chain came from a study of T cells after posttransplantation cyclophosphamide. A marrow graft followed busulfan-fludarabine conditioning, with cyclophosphamide on days +3 and +4. CDR1 is LNHDA and CDR2 is SQIVND in the germline V gene (reference sequence). V lost 1 base to trimming and J lost 2 bases; unmatched junction nucleotides: 11. This CDR3 has 18 amino acids. Only in-frame clones appear in the TCRdb table, and some are missing; sequencing was by immunoSEQ multiplex PCR. The table shows about 2,500 clones, with around 84% occurring only once. Whole-study results and caveats: Recipient CMV seropositivity and CMV reactivation strongly tracked TRB clonality. Donor-recipient repertoire similarity was low at 1-2 months, rising over year one.

Regarding this clone: Antigen: not known.

This clonotype was sampled from a male patient in his 30s who received an allogeneic stem cell transplant from a related donor, was CMV-positive, and had acute GVHD only. The graft donor may be the source of some T cells. The chain recombines TRBV19 with TRBJ2-1, with 7 bases lining up with TRBD1. Sequences were derived from PBMCs, sampled after allogeneic stem cell transplant with posttransplant cyclophosphamide. The CDR3 DNA is TGTGCCAGTAGTATAGCCCACACAGGGGTTCCCGCCTACAATGAGCAGTTCTTC. Translated, it gives CASSIAHTGVPAYNEQFF. The variable domain in full, with the rest retrieved from reference TRBV19 and TRBJ2-1, is DGGITQSPKYLFRKEGQNVTLSCEQNLNHDAMYWYRQDPGQGLRLIYYSQIVNDFQKGDIAEGYSVSREKKESFPLTVTSAQKNPTAFYLCASSIAHTGVPAYNEQFFGPGTRLTVL.